The sequence of this T cell receptor (beta chain) was determined in a study of response to subunit inactivated influenza vaccine. Germline assignment: CDR1 ENHRY and CDR2 SYGVKD. This CDR3 contains 15 residues. V lost 3 bases, J lost 7 bases, and 9 bases stayed unmatched. TCRdb re-called the RT-PCR reads through MiXCR, storing one row per CDR3 protein. Found here are 500,000 to 600,000 distinct CDR3 sequences, around 10% of them singletons; the top ten hold about 11%. These data were also filed under a second study, of T cells expressing NK-cell markers. In that study: 5'RACE template switching with UMIs produced the TCR beta cDNA. Underlying the TCR beta repertoires were sorted CD3+CD56+NKG2C+, CD3+CD56+NKG2C- and CD3+CD56-NKG2C+ T cells. Researchers report these clonotypes also headed the CD3+CD56-NKG2C+ fraction in several donors.

The sample consisted of PBMCs from blood, taken on the day of vaccination. The TCR sequence derives from a man between 50 and 59 years old who received an inactivated influenza vaccine. The V gene is TRBV10-3, the J gene TRBJ2-7; TRBD1 matches 10 bases. DNA for the CDR3: TGTGCCATCAGTGACTTGGGACAGGGGTTCGTTGAGCAGTACTTC. Translated, it gives CAISDLGQGFVEQYF.